This entry describes one T cell receptor beta chain. Its antigen is not yet known. No base quality information exists; no much larger clone differs at one position. Within the sample, other DNA sequences also encode this same CDR3. The sample's time point label, decoded: baseline before first vaccination. The treatment or condition label here, explained by the study, means: meningococcal conjugate vaccine given as trial control. The vaccinee samples were drawn from two UK trials, COV001 and COV002, one of which was a single-blind randomized controlled phase 2/3 trial testing AZD1222 (ChAdOx1 nCoV-19) in healthy adults. For TCRbeta chain sequencing, PBMC samples from trial participants were taken at day 0 and at day 28 after the second dose. The CDR3 regions of human TCRbeta chains were analyzed by immunosequencing. In the paper's pipeline: Repertoire TCRs were matched against a reference library of SARS-CoV-2-specific TCRs generated with the MIRA antigen-specificity platform. Breadth meant the fraction of unique TCRs that were SARS-CoV-2-associated, whereas depth meant the fraction of total T cells that were SARS-CoV-2-associated. Using the MIRA data, each spike-specific TCR was mapped to the spike region that the TCR reacts to and placed in a CD4 or CD8 class. Log10-transformed breadth and depth values were compared by one-way ANOVA with Sidak's multiple comparisons tests. Here the immuneACCESS table is served through TCRdb, limited to in-frame sequences with V and J called. Missing clones are a known gap in these copies; in checked studies unresolved V genes cover under half, and the rest lacks a known reason. The V and J calls and clone size were taken over from that table, and D and trimming were inferred from the DNA. The sample table contains some 150,000 clones; only one count was recorded for 85% to 90% of them. The top ten hold 5.5% to 6% of the sample.

The CDR3 has 14 amino acids, counting the end cysteine and phenylalanine. This entry keeps only the CDR3 DNA: 42 bases, framed from base 1. CDR1 is given as SGHNT and CDR2 as YENEEA, both from the germline V gene. The junction carries 12 bases between V and J, which are trimmed by 5 bases and 1 base respectively. The entry originates in a study of T cell responses to AZD1222 COVID-19 vaccine (dated by TCRdb to the early 2020s). With regard to the full study: A total of around 240 trial participants underwent TCR sequencing, of whom nearly 210 received two doses of AZD1222 and roughly 25 received two doses of the MenACWY control vaccine. Enrollment into the trials was organized by age into subgroups of 18-55, 56-69 and 70-plus years, and those subgroups contained roughly 140, 27 and 60 TCR-sequenced participants, respectively.

Results and caveats for the whole study, not just this receptor: Because no day 14 peak-response samples were available, the repertoires could be characterized only after the peak T cell response. The 56-69-year group was small, and its depth increase did not reach significance, likely because of low power. Reportedly, almost half of the unique spike-specific TCRs recognized epitopes lying outside the regions that are mutated in the B.1.351 and B.1.1.7 variants. Only a handful of AZD1222 recipients were SARS-CoV-2 seropositive at baseline, limiting conclusions about previously exposed vaccinees. A significant rise in spike-specific TCR breadth and depth was observed after two AZD1222 doses relative to day 0 and relative to MenACWY recipients. CD4 TCRs associated with the vaccine covered the entire spike protein, and the dominant responses were in regions 160-218 and 743-854. Participants were mostly white British, with more females than males. The authors suggested clonal diversity may have been underestimated.

The V and J genes are TRBV11-3 and TRBJ2-7, with no D gene named confidently. The receptor was isolated from an adult in good health. This material consisted of peripheral blood, taken on day 0 of MenACWY control vaccination. The DNA is as follows: TGTGCCAGCAGCCTAGGAAGGGCGTCCTACGAGCAGTACTTC. Its amino acids are CASSLGRASYEQYF.